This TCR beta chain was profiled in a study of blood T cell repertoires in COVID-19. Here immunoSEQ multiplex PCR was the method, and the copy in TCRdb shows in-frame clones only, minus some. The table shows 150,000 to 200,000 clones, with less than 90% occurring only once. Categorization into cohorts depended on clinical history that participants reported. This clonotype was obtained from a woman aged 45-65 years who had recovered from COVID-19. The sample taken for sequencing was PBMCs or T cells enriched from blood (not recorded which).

CDR3 coding DNA: TGTGCCATCAGTGAGTCGATTGGGACAGGACCTTCCTACGAGCAGTACTTC. This translates into CAISESIGTGPSYEQYF. The J gene is TRBJ2-7, the V gene TRBV10-3, with 8 bases matching TRBD1. Germline CDR1 is ENHRY and CDR2 is SYGVKD. J lost 1 base, V lost 0 bases, and 8 bases had no gene match. The CDR3 spans 17 residues.